This T cell receptor (beta chain) was obtained from a study of sequential checkpoint blockade in melanoma. On the study more broadly: Arm A got nivolumab then ipilimumab; arm B the reverse, 1:1. Each arm's sequence ended with maintenance nivolumab.

Data came from immunoSEQ multiplex PCR; TCRdb stores just in-frame clones and leaves some out. The table lists around 20,000 clones, roughly 76% of them singletons. Treatment noted: randomized to nivolumab then ipilimumab (arm A) or the reverse (arm B). PBMC sorting kept live CD3+CD8+ cells without CD19 or CD56. This clone occurred once. The sequence was collected from a human donor with melanoma. Sequences were derived from CD8+ T cells sorted from blood (inferred from file names), sampled from a patient given nivolumab and ipilimumab in sequence.

CDR3 region: CASSLEVGALNTEAFF. CDR3 in DNA: TGTGCCAGCTCACTCGAGGTGGGGGCCTTGAACACTGAAGCTTTCTTT. The chain employs TRBV18 and TRBJ1-1, with D possibly matching TRBD1 (6 bases). V lost 4 bases to trimming and J lost 0 bases, with 15 bases between them. Germline CDR1 reads KGHSH; CDR2 reads LQKENI. The CDR3 extends over 16 amino acids.